This passage covers 15 T cell receptor beta chains from one sample sequenced in a study of blood T cell repertoires in COVID-19. The protocol was immunoSEQ multiplex PCR, while the TCRdb copy is restricted to in-frame clones and leaves out a portion. This repertoire shows roughly 24,000 clones, approximately 77% found once; its top ten account for around 16%. Sample: peripheral blood. All receptors come from a man older than 75 with active or convalescent COVID-19.

The chain employs TRBV4-1 and TRBJ2-1, with TRBD1 matching over 8 bases. This CDR3 spans 15 amino acids. CDR1 MGHRA and CDR2 YSYEKL come from the germline V gene. Trimming cost V 5 bases and J 9 bases; bases outside gene matches: 12. This CDR3 is CASSTRRQGLGEQFF. The CDR3 DNA sequence: TGCGCCAGCAGCACCCGACGACAGGGGTTAGGTGAGCAGTTCTTC.

The chain combines TRBV29-1 with TRBJ2-3, with 10 nucleotides matching TRBD2. Germline CDR1 SQVTM, CDR2 ANQGSEA. After removal of 7 bases from V and 3 bases from J, the junction contained 10 bases not matched to a gene. The CDR3 covers 15 residues. CDR3 in DNA: TGCAGCGATTCGGCTAGCGGGAGAGGAACAGATACGCAGTATTTT. It codes for CSDSASGRGTDTQYF.

The V call is TRBV19, the J call TRBJ1-1; TRBD1 agrees at 7 bases. Per the germline V gene, CDR1 is LNHDA and CDR2 is SQIVND (reference sequence). This CDR3 is 12 amino acids long. V was pared by 4 bases and J by 11 bases, with 7 bases of the junction left unmatched. The CDR3 DNA follows: TGTGCCAGTAGTAACCCAGGGGGGACGGCTTTCTTT. Amino acid sequence: CASSNPGGTAFF.

The chain joins TRBV27 to TRBJ2-5; 7 nucleotides line up with TRBD2. CDR1 and CDR2 (germline): MNHEY, SMNVEV (reference sequence). The CDR3 runs 15 residues. The junction had 8 bases not matched to a gene; V was cut back by 4 bases and J by 3 bases. This CDR3 reads CASSSLLASKETQYF. CDR3 DNA sequence: TGTGCCAGCAGTTCATTACTAGCGTCCAAAGAGACCCAGTACTTC.

The J gene is TRBJ1-5, the V gene TRBV6-1; 10 bases align to TRBD1. The V gene's germline CDR1 is MNHNS and CDR2 SASEGT. After removal of 3 bases from V and 0 bases from J, the junction contained 8 bases not matched to a gene. The length of the CDR3 is 18 residues. For the CDR3, the DNA is TGTGCCAGCAGTGACAGGGACAGGGGAGTGGGTAGCAATCAGCCCCAGCATTTT. Translating it yields CASSDRDRGVGSNQPQHF.

V and J are TRBV10-2 and TRBJ2-6, with TRBD1 as a possible D gene (6 bases). The ends were cut back, 10 bases at V and 2 bases at J, with 18 bases in the middle. Germline V gene lookup returns CDR1 WSHSY and CDR2 SAAADI. CDR3 length: 16 amino acids. The CDR3 sequence: CATRPGERTGANVLTF. The CDR3 DNA reads as TGCGCCACTCGGCCAGGGGAGCGAACTGGGGCCAACGTCCTGACTTTC.

This clone was found once. V is TRBV27 and J is TRBJ2-7, with TRBD2 matching over 15 bases. Losses at the gene ends were 6 bases for V and 0 bases for J; bases not matched to a gene: 6. Germline lookup yields CDR1 MNHEY and CDR2 SMNVEV (reference sequence). The CDR3 is 17 residues long. The CDR3 spells CASSGTSGRSFSYEQYF. Here the CDR3 DNA reads TGTGCCAGCAGCGGGACTAGCGGGAGGTCCTTCTCCTACGAGCAGTACTTC.

The chain joins TRBV7-8 to TRBJ1-5; 9 bases agree with TRBD1. J was trimmed by 1 base and V by 2 bases; bases with no gene match: 6. This CDR3 is built from 17 residues. Germline CDR1 is SGHVS and CDR2 is FQNEAQ. Here the CDR3 DNA reads TGTGCCAGCAGCTTAATCGGGACAGGGTTCAGCAATCAGCCCCAGCATTTT. Its protein is CASSLIGTGFSNQPQHF.

The chain recombines TRBV19 with TRBJ2-7; TRBD2 aligns across 8 bases. The CDR3 is made up of 15 amino acids. Germline V gene lookup returns CDR1 LNHDA and CDR2 SQIVND (reference sequence). Trimming cost V 5 bases and J 0 bases; bases outside gene matches: 6. The CDR3 DNA is TGTGCCAGTAGTGGACTAGCCGTCGGCTCCTACGAGCAGTACTTC. It translates to CASSGLAVGSYEQYF.

The CDR3 region has the DNA TGCGCCAGCAGAACCGTCTCGGGACAGGGATCTGGAAACACCATATATTTT. Translation gives CASRTVSGQGSGNTIYF. The chain recombines TRBV5-1 with TRBJ1-3; 9 bases map to TRBD1. Unmatched junction bases numbered 10, after V lost 5 bases and J lost 1 base. The germline V gene encodes CDR1 SGHRS and CDR2 YFSETQ. This CDR3 comprises 17 residues.

The chain employs TRBV5-1 and TRBJ1-5; no clear D gene. The CDR3 is made up of 18 amino acids. Germline V gene sequence: CDR1 SGHRS, CDR2 YFSETQ. V was trimmed by 0 bases and J by 0 bases, leaving 16 bases between them. CDR3 DNA sequence: TGCGCCAGCAGCTTGGGAGGTGAAGGTGGACTTAGCAATCAGCCCCAGCATTTT. This translates into CASSLGGEGGLSNQPQHF.

The CDR3 protein is CASSGVGGNTRLQYF. CDR3 nucleotides: TGTGCCAGCAGTGGCGTCGGGGGGAATACTAGACTGCAGTACTTC. The rearrangement joins TRBV2 to TRBJ2-7, with 7 bases matching TRBD2. Germline loops: CDR1 SNHLY, CDR2 FYNNEI. This CDR3 is 15 amino acids long. V was clipped by 4 bases and J by 9 bases; unmatched bases: 15.

This clone was observed a handful of times. The gene calls are TRBV4-1 and TRBJ1-4, with TRBD1 identical over 7 bases. The CDR3 has 15 amino acids. Germline V gene data show CDR1 as MGHRA and CDR2 as YSYEKL. With 2 bases clipped from V and 8 bases from J, the junction kept 8 bases outside the gene matches. The CDR3: CASSQSWTGREKLFF. In nucleotides, the CDR3 is TGCGCCAGCAGCCAATCGTGGACAGGTCGAGAAAAACTGTTTTTT.

This clone was observed once. J is TRBJ2-2 and V is TRBV5-1; D ambiguous. The V end was cut by 7 bases, the J end by 3 bases, with 7 bases between. CDR1 is SGHRS, CDR2 YFSETQ, per germline. The CDR3 sequence is 12 residues long. CDR3 DNA: TGCGCCAGCCGTAAATACACCGGGGAGCTGTTTTTT. Protein: CASRKYTGELFF.

The V call is TRBV3-1 (or the pseudogene TRBV3-2), the J call TRBJ1-6; D is undetermined. Germline V CDR1 and CDR2: LGHDT, YNNKEL (reference sequence). The CDR3 runs 14 residues. The germline V and J ends were trimmed by 4 bases and 6 bases, with 10 bases remaining between them. CDR3: CASSRSTSNSPLHF. CDR3 nucleotides: TGTGCCAGCAGCCGATCGACAAGTAATTCACCCCTCCACTTT.